Included here is one T cell receptor beta chain sequence, with context. Its antigen remains unknown. This entry comes from a study of cytomegalovirus exposure and HLA in healthy donors. Study findings and constraints: On later analysis, the bulk of CMV-associated TCR beta chains appeared to be HLA-restricted. Rarity marked most TCR sequences, yet some public TCRs occurred in many donors. Earlier analysis found most TCR beta V segments productive about 90% or about 30% of the time. An analysis was carried out later, and it reportedly showed fewer N-insertions in an Asian-associated ancestry cluster than the approximately 670-donor mean.

The primer mix had 60 Vbeta and 13 Jbeta primers. Assay used: immunoSEQ multiplex PCR; TCRdb lists only in-frame clones, some missing. The repertoire has 100,000 to 150,000 clones, over 65% of them found once; the top ten carry approximately 6%. Germline-derived CDR1 and CDR2 are MDHEN and SYDVKM. V was clipped by 4 bases and J by 5 bases; unmatched bases: 10. This CDR3 is built from 15 residues. The sequencing sample was made of PBMCs. This TCR was recovered from a woman in her thirties or forties in good health and CMV-seronegative. V usage is TRBV28 and J usage is TRBJ2-5, with TRBD1 identical over 7 bases. DNA of the CDR3: TGTGCCAGCAGTTCCACAGGGGCGGTCGGGGAGACCCAGTACTTC. It encodes CASSSTGAVGETQYF.